The rows below give T cell receptor beta chains drawn from one sample of a study of cytomegalovirus exposure and HLA in healthy donors. Sequencing used immunoSEQ multiplex PCR; TCRdb keeps in-frame clones, though not all of them. The sample holds about 120,000 clones; over 65% are singletons and the top ten take roughly 3.3%. The sequencing sample was made of PBMCs. The receptors come from a woman between 25 and 40 years old in good health and CMV-seropositive. The conserved cysteine and the conserved F or W are not part of the CDR3 here.

v_gene	j_gene	CDR3aa
TRBV25-1	TRBJ2-3	AASGRGTDTQY
TRBV4-1	TRBJ2-3	ASSSAGVEADTQY
TRBV28	TRBJ1-4	ASMWYRDEKLF
TRBV6-1	TRBJ1-6	ASSGLGQGNSPLH
TRBV29-1	TRBJ2-3	SVEGAGGTDTQY
TRBV7-9	TRBJ2-2	ASSFPRLGANTGELF
TRBV27	TRBJ2-2	ASSSGPSNTGELF
TRBV28	TRBJ2-7	ASSYPVERGSYEQY
TRBV10-3	TRBJ2-3	AIGEGASTDTQY
TRBV14	TRBJ1-1	ASSHYQGVTEAF
TRBV4-1	TRBJ2-2	ASSQVGAQGRGTGELF
TRBV5-1	TRBJ2-1	ASSLEGYEQF
TRBV18	TRBJ1-1	ASSPGQGATEAF
TRBV5-4	TRBJ1-2	ASWGQGPYGYT
TRBV7-6	TRBJ2-5	ASSLEQGWQETQY
TRBV12-5	TRBJ2-2	ASGLSTGAGELF
TRBV4-3	TRBJ2-7	ASSQDGGPSYEQY